The 23 T cell receptor beta chains presented below share a single source sample, sequenced in a study of cytomegalovirus exposure and HLA in healthy donors. It was with 60 Vbeta and 13 Jbeta primers that the PCR ran. Some clones are missing from TCRdb's copy, which holds only in-frame ones; the method was immunoSEQ multiplex PCR. In the table there are approximately 95,000 clones, about 81% of which are singletons. Sequenced: PBMCs. The receptors originated from a woman aged 35 to 49 in good health and CMV-seropositive.

The chain recombines TRBV19 with TRBJ2-6; D is uncertain. The CDR3 spans 16 residues. Germline CDR1 and CDR2: LNHDA and SQIVND (reference sequence). Trimming pared 3 bases from V and 0 bases from J, leaving 9 bases between. Written as DNA, the CDR3 is TGTGCCAGTAGTATGCCCCCGGGCTCTGGGGCCAACGTCCTGACTTTC. It yields the protein CASSMPPGSGANVLTF. The entire variable domain, with the rest obtained from reference TRBV19 and TRBJ2-6, is as follows: DGGITQSPKYLFRKEGQNVTLSCEQNLNHDAMYWYRQDPGQGLRLIYYSQIVNDFQKGDIAEGYSVSREKKESFPLTVTSAQKNPTAFYLCASSMPPGSGANVLTFGAGSRLTVL.

This clone occurred a few times. The chain couples TRBV5-1 to TRBJ2-5; a possible D gene is TRBD1 (5 bases). V was clipped by 0 bases and J by 2 bases, with 8 bases between them. Germline-derived CDR1 and CDR2 are SGHRS and YFSETQ. The CDR3 has 14 residues. CDR3 sequence reads: CASSLGRGQETQYF. As DNA, the CDR3 is TGCGCCAGCAGCTTGGGAAGGGGTCAAGAGACCCAGTACTTC. The complete variable domain, with remaining parts taken from reference TRBV5-1 and TRBJ2-5, reads KAGVTQTPRYLIKTRGQQVTLSCSPISGHRSVSWYQQTPGQGLQFLFEYFSETQRNKGNFPGRFSGRQFSNSRSEMNVSTLELGDSALYLCASSLGRGQETQYFGPGTRLLVL.

This clone was detected only a few times. The CDR3 DNA sequence: TGTGCCAGCAGCTCCTGGACTAGCGGGAGGGAGCAAGAGACCCAGTACTTC. It is translated as CASSSWTSGREQETQYF. The chain joins TRBV9 to TRBJ2-5; 15 bases fit TRBD2. V lost 4 bases to trimming and J lost 2 bases; unmatched junction nucleotides: 6. CDR3 size: 17 residues. The germline V gene has CDR1 SGDLS and CDR2 YYNGEE.

J is TRBJ2-1 and V is TRBV5-4; a weak D match, TRBD2 (5 bases). The CDR3 length is 17 residues. V lost 0 bases, J lost 10 bases, and 23 bases lay in between. CDR1 and CDR2 (germline): SGHNT, YYREEE (reference sequence). The CDR3 here is CASSLEASGLTPREQFF. The CDR3 DNA follows: TGTGCCAGCAGCTTGGAGGCATCCGGACTGACCCCTCGGGAGCAGTTCTTC.

This clone was picked up a small number of times. The V and J genes are TRBV6-5 and TRBJ1-1; 7 positions match TRBD1. Germline-derived CDR1 and CDR2 are MNHEY and SVGAGI. This CDR3 contains 15 residues. The J segment lost 1 base and the V segment lost 6 bases, leaving 8 bases of the junction unmatched. CDR3 protein: CASRSPGQPNTEAFF. As DNA, the CDR3 is TGTGCCAGCAGATCCCCGGGACAGCCGAACACTGAAGCTTTCTTT.

The chain couples TRBV4-1 to TRBJ2-5, with 8 bases aligning to TRBD1. This CDR3 region has 16 residues. CDR1 is MGHRA, CDR2 YSYEKL, per germline. The junction had 7 bases not matched to a gene; V was cut back by 0 bases and J by 4 bases. CDR3 amino acids: CASSQDPGQGGETQYF. The CDR3 DNA reads as TGCGCCAGCAGCCAAGATCCAGGACAGGGTGGAGAGACCCAGTACTTC.

The chain employs TRBV15 and TRBJ2-6, with D unclear. This CDR3 has 16 residues. Trimming cost V 2 bases and J 1 base, with 9 bases left between them. Germline lookup yields CDR1 LNHNV and CDR2 YYDKDF (reference sequence). The CDR3 DNA reads as TGTGCCACCAGCAGACCCAGGTTTTCTGGGGCCAACGTCCTGACTTTC. The encoded protein is CATSRPRFSGANVLTF.

V usage is TRBV28 and J usage is TRBJ2-7, with 9 bases that match TRBD1. Trimming cost V 6 bases and J 7 bases; bases outside gene matches: 10. The length of the CDR3 is 14 residues. Germline-derived CDR1 and CDR2 are MDHEN and SYDVKM. The chain's CDR3 is CASRTTGGSREQYF. As DNA, the CDR3 is TGTGCCAGCAGGACGACAGGGGGATCGCGGGAGCAGTACTTC.

The chain uses TRBV4-2 and TRBJ2-2; 10 bases match TRBD1. After removal of 1 base from V and 0 bases from J, the junction contained 8 bases not matched to a gene. CDR1 and CDR2 from the germline V gene are LGHNA and YNFKEQ. There are 19 residues in the CDR3. CDR3 loop: CASSQVDRGLPANTGELFF. The CDR3 DNA sequence: TGTGCCAGCAGCCAAGTTGACAGGGGGCTCCCCGCGAACACCGGGGAGCTGTTTTTT.

This clone was seen only a few times. V is TRBV19 and J is TRBJ1-5; D remains ambiguous. V lost 0 bases and J lost 6, with 9 bases in between. The CDR3 has 14 residues. Germline-derived CDR1 and CDR2 are LNHDA and SQIVND (reference sequence). CDR3 residues: CASSIDRVGQPQHF. DNA for the CDR3: TGTGCCAGTAGTATAGATCGGGTCGGTCAGCCCCAGCATTTT.

V and J are TRBV11-3 and TRBJ2-3; unclear D gene. The CDR3 consists of 11 residues. Germline CDR1 and CDR2: SGHNT and YENEEA. Deletions cut 6 bases from V and 2 bases from J, with 3 bases between. The CDR3 nucleotides read TGTGCCAGCAGTAACACAGATACGCAGTATTTT. Its translation: CASSNTDTQYF.

The chain links TRBV30 to TRBJ2-1, with 10 bases aligning to TRBD2. The ends lost 4 bases at V and 11 bases at J; junction bases unmatched: 5. The CDR3 has 12 residues. CDR1 and CDR2 (germline): GTSNPN, SVGIG (reference sequence). The CDR3 bases are TGTGCCTGGATGGCTAGCGGGGGAAAGCAGTTCTTC. Its translation is CAWMASGGKQFF.

This chain links TRBV10-3 with TRBJ1-2; the D is unclear. The ends were cut back, 2 bases at V and 2 bases at J, with 6 bases in the middle. Germline V gives CDR1 ENHRY, CDR2 SYGVKD. The CDR3 contains 13 residues. CDR3 residues: CAISEMENYGYTF. The CDR3 DNA sequence: TGTGCCATCAGTGAGATGGAGAACTATGGCTACACCTTC.

In its sample, this clone was seen once. This sequence joins TRBV2 and TRBJ1-2, with D possibly TRBD1 on 6 matching bases. Trimming took 4 bases from V and 4 from J, leaving 16 bases between them. Germline V CDR1 and CDR2: SNHLY, FYNNEI. The CDR3 covers 15 residues. CDR3 in amino acids: CASSVEDSYSYGYTF. The CDR3 bases are TGTGCCAGCAGTGTGGAGGACAGTTACTCCTATGGCTACACCTTC.

The chain combines TRBV5-1 with TRBJ2-7, with 12 bases that match TRBD2. Germline V gives CDR1 SGHRS, CDR2 YFSETQ. V was clipped by 2 bases and J by 5 bases; unmatched bases: 5. This CDR3 spans 15 amino acids. Here the CDR3 reads CASSLLAGGLNEQYF. DNA of the CDR3: TGCGCCAGCAGCTTACTAGCGGGAGGTCTTAACGAGCAGTACTTC.

Only a few counts were recorded for this clone. The chain links TRBV10-3 to TRBJ2-1; 9 bases are a match to TRBD2. This CDR3 contains 18 residues. J was trimmed by 5 bases and V by 4 bases; bases with no gene match: 15. CDR1 is ENHRY, CDR2 SYGVKD, per germline. As DNA, the CDR3 is TGTGCCATCAGTGCAGCGTGGGCGGGAGGGAACTCTAACAATGAGCAGTTCTTC. Its translation: CAISAAWAGGNSNNEQFF.

This clone was found a few times. The chain combines TRBV21-1 with TRBJ2-6; the D call TRBD1 from the table was never checked on the DNA. TRBV21-1 has pseudogene status. The CDR3 is 20 residues long. The CDR3 sequence: CASSKEVPGQVISGANVLTF. CDR3 nucleotides: TGTGCCAGCAGCAAAGAGGTTCCGGGACAGGTGATCTCTGGGGCCAACGTCCTGACTTTC.

The V gene is TRBV30, the J gene TRBJ1-1, with D uncertain. The CDR3 loop spans 12 amino acids. CDR1 and CDR2 (germline): GTSNPN, SVGIG (reference sequence). Trimming cost V 2 bases and J 2 bases, with 6 bases left between them. The CDR3 bases are TGTGCCTGGAGTAGGACTAACACTGAAGCTTTCTTT. The encoded protein is CAWSRTNTEAFF. The whole variable domain, remainder taken from reference TRBV30 and TRBJ1-1, is SQTIHQWPATLVQPVGSPLSLECTVEGTSNPNLYWYRQAAGRGLQLLFYSVGIGQISSEVPQNLSASRPQDRQFILSSKKLLLSDSGFYLCAWSRTNTEAFFGQGTRLTVV.

This chain connects TRBV5-1 to TRBJ2-7, with 15 bases that match TRBD2. V gave up 6 bases and J gave up 0 bases; unmatched junction bases: 7. The CDR3 length is 17 residues. Germline V lookup: CDR1 SGHRS, CDR2 YFSETQ. CDR3: CASKRTSGRVLSYEQYF. The CDR3 DNA follows: TGCGCCAGCAAACGGACTAGCGGGAGGGTACTCTCCTACGAGCAGTACTTC.

The chain is built from TRBV2 and TRBJ2-1, with 10 bases fitting TRBD2. J gave up 9 bases and V 4 bases, and 9 bases lay outside the gene matches. This CDR3 comprises 15 residues. The germline gives CDR1 SNHLY, CDR2 FYNNEI. Written as DNA, the CDR3 is TGTGCCAGCAGTGGGTCTAGCGGGAGTAGCGGTGAGCAGTTCTTC. This gives the protein CASSGSSGSSGEQFF.

The V gene is TRBV6-6, the J gene TRBJ1-1; 7 nucleotides agree with TRBD1. The junction had 3 bases not matched to a gene; V was cut back by 6 bases and J by 8 bases. The CDR3 sequence is 11 residues long. CDR1 is MNHNY and CDR2 is SVGAGI in the germline V gene (reference sequence). The CDR3, as DNA: TGTGCCAGCAGACTGACAGGGGAAGCTTTCTTT. This gives the protein CASRLTGEAFF.

The chain uses TRBV7-9 and TRBJ2-7; 8 bases map to TRBD1. This CDR3 has 14 amino acids. From germline, CDR1 is SEHNR and CDR2 FQNEAQ (reference sequence). Germline trimming cut 2 bases from V and 7 bases from J; bases unmatched to any gene: 7. CDR3 residues: CASSLLSGGREQYF. The CDR3 nucleotides are TGTGCCAGCAGCTTACTGTCAGGGGGCAGGGAGCAGTACTTC. Looking up the rest from reference TRBV7-9 and TRBJ2-7 gives the full variable domain: DTGVSQNPRHKITKRGQNVTFRCDPISEHNRLYWYRQTLGQGPEFLTYFQNEAQLEKSRLLSDRFSAERPKGSFSTLEIQRTEQGDSAMYLCASSLLSGGREQYFGPGTRLTVT.

The table lists this clone with a few counts. The chain combines TRBV29-1 with TRBJ1-2; TRBD1 agrees at 9 bases. The germline gives CDR1 SQVTM, CDR2 ANQGSEA. The CDR3 totals 18 residues. The V and J ends lost 0 bases and 3 bases, in that order; junction bases with no gene match: 14. The CDR3 protein is CSVEDRLTGQGRYYGYTF. CDR3 coding DNA: TGCAGCGTTGAAGATCGACTTACGGGACAGGGTCGTTACTATGGCTACACCTTC.